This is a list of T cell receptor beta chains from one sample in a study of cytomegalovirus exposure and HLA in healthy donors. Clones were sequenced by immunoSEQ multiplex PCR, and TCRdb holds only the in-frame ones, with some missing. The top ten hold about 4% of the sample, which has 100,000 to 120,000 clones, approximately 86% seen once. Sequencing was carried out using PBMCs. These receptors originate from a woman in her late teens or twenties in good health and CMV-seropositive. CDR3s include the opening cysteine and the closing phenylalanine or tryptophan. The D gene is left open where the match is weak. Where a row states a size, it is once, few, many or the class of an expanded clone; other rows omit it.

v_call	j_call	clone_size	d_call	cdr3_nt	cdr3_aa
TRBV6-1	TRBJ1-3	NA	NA	TGTGCCAGCTCCAACCCAGGGGTCACCATATATTTT	CASSNPGVTIYF
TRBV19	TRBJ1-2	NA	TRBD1	TGTGCCAGTAGTACCCCCTGGGACAGAATCCTCTATGGCTACACCTTC	CASSTPWDRILYGYTF
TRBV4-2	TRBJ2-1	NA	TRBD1	TGTGCCAGCAGCCGAGACAGGGGAATCACGAGGTACAATGAGCAGTTCTTC	CASSRDRGITRYNEQFF
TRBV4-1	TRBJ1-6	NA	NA	TGCGCCAGCAGCCAAGATAACTCCCCCTGGAATTCACCCCTCCACTTT	CASSQDNSPWNSPLHF
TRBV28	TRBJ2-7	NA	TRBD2	TGTGCCAGCGAGGGGACTAGCTTTTACGAGCAGTACTTC	CASEGTSFYEQYF
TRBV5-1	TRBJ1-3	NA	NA	TGCGCCAGCAGCTTGGCCTTGGAAAAGGCGGCCACCATATATTTT	CASSLALEKAATIYF
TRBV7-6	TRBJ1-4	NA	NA	TGTGCCAGCAGCGCGACAGGACGGTCAGAAAAACTGTTTTTT	CASSATGRSEKLFF
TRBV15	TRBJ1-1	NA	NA	TGTGCCACCAGCAGAGATCGGGGAAACACTGAAGCTTTCTTT	CATSRDRGNTEAFF
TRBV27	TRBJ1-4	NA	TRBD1	TGTGCCAGCAAGACAGGGGAGGAAGAAAAACTGTTTTTT	CASKTGEEEKLFF
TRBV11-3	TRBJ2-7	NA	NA	TGTGCCAGCAGTACAGGTATACTCGAGCAGTACTTC	CASSTGILEQYF
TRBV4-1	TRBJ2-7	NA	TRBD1	TGCGCCAGCAGCCTTCAGGACAGGGCTCCTAACGAGCAGTACTTC	CASSLQDRAPNEQYF
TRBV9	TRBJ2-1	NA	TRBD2	TGTGCCAGCACCCGACTAGCGGGAGTGCCCAATGAGCAGTTCTTC	CASTRLAGVPNEQFF
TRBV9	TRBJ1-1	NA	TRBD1	TGTGCCAGCAGCGTAGACCCCACGGGACAGTCCTCCACTGAAGCTTTCTTT	CASSVDPTGQSSTEAFF
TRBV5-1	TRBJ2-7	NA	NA	TGCGCCAGCAGCGCCGGCCCAGGCAACGAGCAGTACTTC	CASSAGPGNEQYF
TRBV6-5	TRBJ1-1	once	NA	TGTGCCAGCAGTTACTCGTCCAAGAACACTGAAGCTTTCTTT	CASSYSSKNTEAFF
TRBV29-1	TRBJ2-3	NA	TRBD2	TGCAGCGCTCGCTGGGCGGGGGTTTTTTCTAGCACAGATACGCAGTATTTT	CSARWAGVFSSTDTQYF
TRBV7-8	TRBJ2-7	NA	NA	TGTGCCAGCAGCCCGAGCCGGGACACGACCTACGAGCAGTACTTC	CASSPSRDTTYEQYF
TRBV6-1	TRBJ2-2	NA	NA	TGTGCCACCAGGCATACAGCTACCGGGGAGCTGTTTTTT	CATRHTATGELFF
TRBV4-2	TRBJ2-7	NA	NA	TGTGCCAGCAGCCAAAATATGGGGCCTTACGAGCAGTACTTC	CASSQNMGPYEQYF
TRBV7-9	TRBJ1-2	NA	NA	TGTGCCAGCAGCTTAGCCCGGGGAACTAACTATGGCTACACCTTC	CASSLARGTNYGYTF
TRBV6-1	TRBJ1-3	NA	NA	TGTGCCAGCAGTGAAAGTTCAGGCGGAAACACCATATATTTT	CASSESSGGNTIYF
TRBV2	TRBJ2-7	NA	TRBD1	TGTGCCAGCAGCGCGACAGGGGGCCCCTACGAGCAGTACTTC	CASSATGGPYEQYF
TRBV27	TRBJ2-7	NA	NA	TGTGCCAGCAGTTTTACATATGCCTACGAGCAGTACTTC	CASSFTYAYEQYF
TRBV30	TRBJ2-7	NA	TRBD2	TGTGCCTGGACCCACGGGCTAGCGGTAACCTACGAGCAGTACTTC	CAWTHGLAVTYEQYF
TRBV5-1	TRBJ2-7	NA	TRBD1	TGCGCCAGCAGCTCGGGACAGGGCTACGAGCAGTACTTC	CASSSGQGYEQYF
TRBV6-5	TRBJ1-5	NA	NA	TGTGCCAGCAGGGGGCTAGAGAGCAATCAGCCCCAGCATTTT	CASRGLESNQPQHF
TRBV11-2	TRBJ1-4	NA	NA	TGTGCCAGCAGCTTGTCGGTTGGCCGGGGGGAAAAACTGTTTTTT	CASSLSVGRGEKLFF
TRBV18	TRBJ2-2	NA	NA	TGTGCCAGCTTCACCTCGGTGAGCACCGGGGAGCTGTTTTTT	CASFTSVSTGELFF
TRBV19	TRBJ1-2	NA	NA	TGTGCCAGTAGTAACGTAGAGGGGAGGAATGGCTACACCTTC	CASSNVEGRNGYTF
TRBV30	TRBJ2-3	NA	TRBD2	TGTGCCTGGAGTGTACTTGGAGCGGGAGTGGGCACAGATACGCAGTATTTT	CAWSVLGAGVGTDTQYF
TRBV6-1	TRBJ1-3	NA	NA	TGTGCCAGCAGTGCAGGCGTGTCGGGGAACACCATATATTTT	CASSAGVSGNTIYF
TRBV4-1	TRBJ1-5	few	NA	TGCGCCAGCAGCCCCAATGGGCAGGCCAATCAGCCCCAGCATTTT	CASSPNGQANQPQHF
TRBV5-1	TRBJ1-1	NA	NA	TGCGCCAGCAGCCCACCGGGACTCCCTCGCACTGAAGCTTTCTTT	CASSPPGLPRTEAFF
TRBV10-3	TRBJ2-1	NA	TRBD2	TGTGCCATCAGTCAGCTAGCGGGGGCCTTCGATGAGCAGTTCTTC	CAISQLAGAFDEQFF
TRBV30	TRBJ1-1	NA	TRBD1	TGTGCCTGCCGGGACAGGGGCGCTGAAGCTTTCTTT	CACRDRGAEAFF
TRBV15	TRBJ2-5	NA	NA	TGTGCCACCAGCAGAGATTCAATGGAGACCCAGTACTTC	CATSRDSMETQYF
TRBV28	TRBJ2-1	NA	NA	TGTGCCAGCAGTAGCGGAAACTACAATGAGCAGTTCTTC	CASSSGNYNEQFF
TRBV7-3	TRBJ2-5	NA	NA	TGTGCCAGCAGCCCGACTAGGGAAGAGACCCAGTACTTC	CASSPTREETQYF
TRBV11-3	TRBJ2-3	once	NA	TGTGCCAGCAGCCCCTGGGCTAGCACAGATACGCAGTATTTT	CASSPWASTDTQYF
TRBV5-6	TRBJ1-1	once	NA	TGTGCCAGCAGCTTGGGTCAGGGAACCATGAACACTGAAGCTTTCTTT	CASSLGQGTMNTEAFF